A single sample gave rise to the 5 T cell receptor beta chains below, sequenced in a study of tumor-infiltrating lymphocytes in primary liver carcinoma. cDNA specific to TCR beta was made from approximately 0.55 ug of total RNA, with a constant-region primer employed for priming. Modified slightly, ARM-PCR produced TCR beta libraries over three nested multiplex PCR rounds. Researchers ran the first two PCR rounds for roughly 11 cycles each with TRBV1-TRBV30 forward primers and a C-beta reverse primer. TCRdb re-called the multiplex PCR reads through MiXCR, storing one row per CDR3 protein. In the table there are around 190,000 distinct CDR3 sequences, approximately 80% of which are singletons. Each 20-30 mg portion of unsorted bulk tissue served as the source for co-extraction of RNA and DNA. Input material: tumor tissue from primary liver carcinoma. Receptor source: a man aged 35 to 55 with primary liver carcinoma and hepatitis B virus infection.

Remarks on this clonotype: One end of the junction varies from germline; a read error may be responsible. This rearrangement joins TRBV11-1 to TRBJ2-1; 12 nucleotides agree with TRBD2. The CDR3 spans 17 residues. Germline V lookup: CDR1 SGHAT, CDR2 FQDESV (reference sequence). CDR3 sequence: CASSSPSTSGSRNKQFF. The DNA for the CDR3 is TGTGCAAGCAGTTCCCCCTCGACTAGCGGGAGTCGAAATAAGCAGTTCTTC.

About this clonotype itself: A read error may account for a junction end that differs from germline. V and J are TRBV10-3 and TRBJ2-3, with TRBD1 identical over 8 bases. Germline CDR1 reads ENHRY; CDR2 reads SYGVKD. The CDR3 length is 15 residues. The CDR3 spells CAISAGRGRTDTEYF. CDR3 sequence (DNA): TGTGCTATCAGTGCTGGCAGGGGGCGCACAGATACGGAGTATTTT.

Regarding this clonotype: One junction end does not reproduce the germline sequence, and a read error may be involved. The rearrangement uses TRBV11-3 and TRBJ2-1; D remains unclear. The germline V gene has CDR1 SGHNT and CDR2 YENEEA. The CDR3 runs to 14 residues. The CDR3 reads CGSSLGVSNNEQLF. The CDR3 region has the DNA TGTGGCAGCAGCTTAGGTGTCTCGAACAATGAGCAGTTATTC.

This clonotype was seen once. One junction end does not reproduce the germline sequence, and a read error may be involved. The chain joins TRBV5-1 to TRBJ2-3; TRBD2 might be the D (6 bases). There are 16 residues in the CDR3. Germline V CDR1 and CDR2: SGHRS, YFSETQ. CDR3 region: CASSSEGRSSAETQYF. CDR3 sequence (DNA): TGCGCCAGCAGCTCCGAGGGCAGATCTAGCGCAGAAACGCAGTATTTT.

About this clonotype: At one boundary the junction diverges from the germline segment, which might be a read error. The V and J genes are TRBV12-3 or TRBV12-4 and TRBJ1-4, with D maybe TRBD1 (6 bases). This CDR3 is built from 14 residues. The CDR3 sequence is CASSSSTGNEKLFF. CDR3 nucleotides: TGTGCCAGTAGTTCATCCACAGGGAATGAAAAACTGTTTTTT.